This is a list of T cell receptor beta chains from one sample in a study of blood T cell repertoires in COVID-19. Profiling relied on immunoSEQ multiplex PCR, and the TCRdb table lists in-frame clones only, not all of them. Among some 200,000 clones, roughly three quarters were seen once, and the ten largest hold around 8.1%. The specimen was peripheral blood. These receptors were taken from a woman between 50 and 59 years old with active or convalescent COVID-19. Both conserved end residues are part of each CDR3. Fields, in order: clone size, V gene, J gene, D gene, CDR3 DNA, CDR3 protein. D genes are given only for firm matches. A clone size is listed for some rows: how often the clone was seen (once, few, many), or a class if it is expanded.

clone_size: -
v_call: TRBV4-2
j_call: TRBJ2-2
d_call: -
cdr3_nt: TGTGCCAGCAGCCCCACAAGGGAGGTCACCGGGGAGCTGTTTTTT
cdr3_aa: CASSPTREVTGELFF

clone_size: -
v_call: TRBV6-5
j_call: TRBJ2-7
d_call: -
cdr3_nt: TGTGCCACCCAAACCCCCCGGGAACATCCCTACGAGCAGTACTTC
cdr3_aa: CATQTPREHPYEQYF

clone_size: -
v_call: TRBV30
j_call: TRBJ1-6
d_call: -
cdr3_nt: TGTGCCTGGAGGGACAGTTATAATTCACCCCTCCACTTT
cdr3_aa: CAWRDSYNSPLHF

clone_size: -
v_call: TRBV19
j_call: TRBJ1-2
d_call: -
cdr3_nt: TGTGCCAGTAGTACAACAGTAAACTATGGCTACACCTTC
cdr3_aa: CASSTTVNYGYTF

clone_size: -
v_call: TRBV2
j_call: TRBJ1-2
d_call: -
cdr3_nt: TGTGCCAGCAGTGAAGGGGAGGATCACTATGGCTACACCTTC
cdr3_aa: CASSEGEDHYGYTF

clone_size: -
v_call: TRBV7-3
j_call: TRBJ2-5
d_call: TRBD2
cdr3_nt: TGTGCCAGCAGCCCCCATGGGGGGGTGGAAGAGACCCAGTACTTC
cdr3_aa: CASSPHGGVEETQYF

clone_size: -
v_call: TRBV7-2
j_call: TRBJ2-3
d_call: TRBD2
cdr3_nt: TGTGCCAGCAGCTTAACTCTCCTAGCGGGGGGGCGGGCAGATACGCAGTATTTT
cdr3_aa: CASSLTLLAGGRADTQYF

clone_size: -
v_call: TRBV5-1
j_call: TRBJ1-2
d_call: -
cdr3_nt: TGCGCCAGCAGCTCCAGACAGTCTAACTATGGCTACACCTTC
cdr3_aa: CASSSRQSNYGYTF

clone_size: few
v_call: TRBV7-2
j_call: TRBJ2-7
d_call: TRBD2
cdr3_nt: TGTGCCAGCAGCTTCTACGGGGGGGGGTCCGAGCAGTACTTC
cdr3_aa: CASSFYGGGSEQYF

clone_size: -
v_call: TRBV5-1
j_call: TRBJ2-6
d_call: TRBD1
cdr3_nt: TGCGCCAGCAGCTTCAGGGGACAGGGGGTTTCCGGGGCCAACGTCCTGACTTTC
cdr3_aa: CASSFRGQGVSGANVLTF

clone_size: -
v_call: TRBV6-6
j_call: TRBJ2-7
d_call: TRBD1
cdr3_nt: TGTGCCAGCAGTCCGCCGACAGGGATCGAGCAGTACTTC
cdr3_aa: CASSPPTGIEQYF

clone_size: -
v_call: TRBV19
j_call: TRBJ1-4
d_call: TRBD1
cdr3_nt: TGTGCCAGTAGCCTTGGGACAGGGGGGCGTGAAAAACTGTTTTTT
cdr3_aa: CASSLGTGGREKLFF

clone_size: -
v_call: TRBV3-1/TRBV3-2
j_call: TRBJ1-1
d_call: -
cdr3_nt: TGTGCCAGCAGCCAACCCGGCGGATGGAACACTGAAGCTTTCTTT
cdr3_aa: CASSQPGGWNTEAFF

clone_size: once
v_call: TRBV28
j_call: TRBJ2-3
d_call: -
cdr3_nt: TGTGCCAGCAGTTTAGGCGCGGGGGATACGCAGTATTTT
cdr3_aa: CASSLGAGDTQYF

clone_size: -
v_call: TRBV30
j_call: TRBJ1-5
d_call: -
cdr3_nt: TGTGCCTGGAGTGTACAGGTTGGAAAGCCCCAGCATTTT
cdr3_aa: CAWSVQVGKPQHF

clone_size: -
v_call: TRBV28
j_call: TRBJ2-7
d_call: TRBD2
cdr3_nt: TGTGCCAGCAGTGCCCCGGGAGGGAGGCGGTGGGAGCAGTACTTC
cdr3_aa: CASSAPGGRRWEQYF

clone_size: -
v_call: TRBV2
j_call: TRBJ2-6
d_call: -
cdr3_nt: TGTGCCAGCAGTGATAGGAGGGCTTCTGGGGCCAACGTCCTGACTTTC
cdr3_aa: CASSDRRASGANVLTF

clone_size: -
v_call: TRBV4-2
j_call: TRBJ2-1
d_call: TRBD2
cdr3_nt: TGTGCCAGCAGCCAAGCCCATTTAAGGACTAGCGGATACAATGAGCAGTTCTTC
cdr3_aa: CASSQAHLRTSGYNEQFF

clone_size: once
v_call: TRBV7-2
j_call: TRBJ2-3
d_call: -
cdr3_nt: TGTGCCAGCAGCCCACGGCTAAACGGAGGTACGCAGTATTTT
cdr3_aa: CASSPRLNGGTQYF

clone_size: -
v_call: TRBV27
j_call: TRBJ1-2
d_call: TRBD1
cdr3_nt: TGTGCCAGCAGCCCCCGGACAGGGAGTGGCTACACCTTC
cdr3_aa: CASSPRTGSGYTF

clone_size: -
v_call: TRBV18
j_call: TRBJ1-4
d_call: -
cdr3_nt: TGTGCCAGCTCACCATCAGGCCTTAGGCGAACTAATGAAAAACTGTTTTTT
cdr3_aa: CASSPSGLRRTNEKLFF

clone_size: -
v_call: TRBV6-5
j_call: TRBJ2-5
d_call: TRBD2
cdr3_nt: TGTGCCAGCAGTTACTCATTTAGCGGGGGGATAGAGACCCAGTACTTC
cdr3_aa: CASSYSFSGGIETQYF

clone_size: few
v_call: TRBV6-2/TRBV6-3
j_call: TRBJ2-7
d_call: -
cdr3_nt: TGTGCCAGCAGTTACATCGTCCACGAGCAGTACTTC
cdr3_aa: CASSYIVHEQYF

clone_size: -
v_call: TRBV27
j_call: TRBJ1-1
d_call: TRBD1
cdr3_nt: TGTGCCAGCAGTTTAGGGTTTAGTCGGACAGGGGGCGCAGGCACTGAAGCTTTCTTT
cdr3_aa: CASSLGFSRTGGAGTEAFF

clone_size: -
v_call: TRBV20-1
j_call: TRBJ2-5
d_call: TRBD1
cdr3_nt: TGCAGTGCTAGTCCCCGGACAGGAAAACCTCAAGAGACCCAGTACTTC
cdr3_aa: CSASPRTGKPQETQYF

clone_size: -
v_call: TRBV12-3/TRBV12-4
j_call: TRBJ1-2
d_call: -
cdr3_nt: TGTGCCAGCAGTTTCGGGGGGCCAGATGGCTACACCTTC
cdr3_aa: CASSFGGPDGYTF

clone_size: once
v_call: TRBV6-1
j_call: TRBJ1-6
d_call: TRBD1
cdr3_nt: TGTGCCAGCAGATTAGGACAGGGCGGGAATTCACCCCTCCACTTT
cdr3_aa: CASRLGQGGNSPLHF

clone_size: -
v_call: TRBV27
j_call: TRBJ2-7
d_call: TRBD1
cdr3_nt: TGTGCCAGCAGCCACGGACAGGGCTACGAGCAGTACTTC
cdr3_aa: CASSHGQGYEQYF

clone_size: -
v_call: TRBV6-5
j_call: TRBJ1-3
d_call: -
cdr3_nt: TGTGCCAGCAGTTACGCGGGAGTGTTCTCTGGAAACACCATATATTTT
cdr3_aa: CASSYAGVFSGNTIYF

clone_size: -
v_call: TRBV4-1
j_call: TRBJ2-2
d_call: -
cdr3_nt: TGCGCCAGCAGCCCCGGCTCCGGGACATATACCGGGGAGCTGTTTTTT
cdr3_aa: CASSPGSGTYTGELFF

clone_size: -
v_call: TRBV4-3
j_call: TRBJ2-3
d_call: TRBD2
cdr3_nt: TGCGCCAGCAGCCAAGCGGGACTAGTTAGCACAGATACGCAGTATTTT
cdr3_aa: CASSQAGLVSTDTQYF

clone_size: few
v_call: TRBV5-5
j_call: TRBJ2-2
d_call: TRBD2
cdr3_nt: TGTGCCAGCAGCTTGGCCGGGGGGGCCGGGGAGCTGTTTTTT
cdr3_aa: CASSLAGGAGELFF

clone_size: few
v_call: TRBV7-2
j_call: TRBJ2-3
d_call: TRBD1
cdr3_nt: TGTGCCAGCAGCTCCGACAGGGGATTCACAGATACGCAGTATTTT
cdr3_aa: CASSSDRGFTDTQYF

clone_size: -
v_call: TRBV19
j_call: TRBJ1-2
d_call: TRBD1
cdr3_nt: TGTGCCAGTAGGGACAGGCACGGAGGTAACTATGGCTACACCTTC
cdr3_aa: CASRDRHGGNYGYTF

clone_size: -
v_call: TRBV15
j_call: TRBJ2-3
d_call: TRBD2
cdr3_nt: TGTGCCACCAGCAGAAAGGCGGGAGCCCCCACAGATACGCAGTATTTT
cdr3_aa: CATSRKAGAPTDTQYF

clone_size: few
v_call: TRBV5-4
j_call: TRBJ2-6
d_call: -
cdr3_nt: TGTGCCAGCAGCCTTAGGACTAATGGGGCCAACGTCCTGACTTTC
cdr3_aa: CASSLRTNGANVLTF

clone_size: -
v_call: TRBV18
j_call: TRBJ1-2
d_call: TRBD1
cdr3_nt: TGTGCCAGCTCACGCGGACAGGGGGCAAGTGGCTACACCTTC
cdr3_aa: CASSRGQGASGYTF

clone_size: once
v_call: TRBV4-3
j_call: TRBJ2-5
d_call: -
cdr3_nt: TGCGCCAGCAGCCAAGAGTATGGCCTCGGGGAGACCCAGTACTTC
cdr3_aa: CASSQEYGLGETQYF

clone_size: -
v_call: TRBV19
j_call: TRBJ2-7
d_call: TRBD1
cdr3_nt: TGTGCCAGTAGTACCACAGGGGGTGAGCAGTACTTC
cdr3_aa: CASSTTGGEQYF

clone_size: -
v_call: TRBV3-1/TRBV3-2
j_call: TRBJ2-1
d_call: TRBD2
cdr3_nt: TGTGCCAGCAGCCAAGATCTTGGGGCGGGGGGATACAATGAGCAGTTCTTC
cdr3_aa: CASSQDLGAGGYNEQFF

clone_size: -
v_call: TRBV11-2
j_call: TRBJ2-7
d_call: -
cdr3_nt: TGTGCCAGCAGTTCGGGACTTATCTACGAGCAGTACTTC
cdr3_aa: CASSSGLIYEQYF

clone_size: -
v_call: TRBV25-1
j_call: TRBJ2-7
d_call: -
cdr3_nt: TGTGCCAGCAGTGAATATGGGGCCGTCTACGAGCAGTACTTC
cdr3_aa: CASSEYGAVYEQYF

clone_size: -
v_call: TRBV6-1
j_call: TRBJ2-6
d_call: -
cdr3_nt: TGTGCCAGCAGTGGGTATCGGAGCTCTGGGGCCAACGTCCTGACTTTC
cdr3_aa: CASSGYRSSGANVLTF

clone_size: -
v_call: TRBV18
j_call: TRBJ2-6
d_call: -
cdr3_nt: TGTGCCAGCTCACCGTTGAACGCAGGCTCTGGGGCCAACGTCCTGACTTTC
cdr3_aa: CASSPLNAGSGANVLTF

clone_size: -
v_call: TRBV4-2
j_call: TRBJ2-6
d_call: TRBD2
cdr3_nt: TGTGCCAGCAGCCAAGGTGCTAGCGGGAGGGCTGGGGCCAACGTCCTGACTTTC
cdr3_aa: CASSQGASGRAGANVLTF

clone_size: -
v_call: TRBV28
j_call: TRBJ1-4
d_call: -
cdr3_nt: TGTGCCAGCAGAGAACAGGGTCTACCTGAAAAACTGTTTTTT
cdr3_aa: CASREQGLPEKLFF

clone_size: few
v_call: TRBV6-6
j_call: TRBJ2-7
d_call: TRBD2
cdr3_nt: TGTGCCAGCAGTCATACCGGGACTAGCTCCTACGAGCAGTACTTC
cdr3_aa: CASSHTGTSSYEQYF

clone_size: -
v_call: TRBV4-2
j_call: TRBJ1-1
d_call: -
cdr3_nt: TGTGCCAGCAGCCAAGATCGGGCAGGGGTCGTTGAAGCTTTCTTT
cdr3_aa: CASSQDRAGVVEAFF

clone_size: few
v_call: TRBV18
j_call: TRBJ1-6
d_call: TRBD1
cdr3_nt: TGTGCCAGCTCAGATCTGACAGGGGGCTCCTATAATTCACCCCTCCACTTT
cdr3_aa: CASSDLTGGSYNSPLHF

clone_size: -
v_call: TRBV27
j_call: TRBJ2-3
d_call: -
cdr3_nt: TGTGCCAGCAGTTTTGGGGACAAATCCACAGATACGCAGTATTTT
cdr3_aa: CASSFGDKSTDTQYF